This T cell receptor beta chain was sequenced during a study of T-cell reconstitution after alpha-beta-depleted transplantation in children. The TCRbeta library incorporated unique molecular identifiers. TCRdb reprocessed the PCR reads via MiXCR and lists one record per CDR3 protein. The sample carries 100,000 to 120,000 distinct CDR3 sequences, around 10% recorded once. This clonotype occurred many times. V lost 7 bases, J lost 1 base, and 2 bases stayed unmatched. The CDR3 loop spans 14 amino acids. This specimen consisted of PBMCs from the stem cell graft donor, obtained from the stem cell graft. This TCR was sampled from a human donor who donated a stem cell graft to a child with acute lymphoblastic leukemia. V and J are TRBV12-3 or TRBV12-4 and TRBJ2-2; 8 nucleotides line up with TRBD2. CDR3 coding DNA: TGTGCCAGCACGGCGGGGGGGAACACCGGGGAGCTGTTTTTT. Translating it yields CASTAGGNTGELFF.